This T cell receptor beta chain appears in the sequencing data of a study of early T cells in non-severe SARS-CoV-2 infection. cDNA molecules, individually, were tagged with unique molecular identifiers. From the 5' RACE reads, TCRdb called clonotypes with MiXCR, one entry per CDR3 protein. There are fewer than 80,000 distinct CDR3 sequences in the sample; roughly an eighth occur only once, and about 4.2% lies in the top ten. This clonotype was observed many times. Germline loops: CDR1 SGHRS, CDR2 YFSETQ. The ends lost 0 bases at V and 4 bases at J; junction bases unmatched: 2. The CDR3 covers 15 residues.

The rearrangement joins TRBV5-1 to TRBJ2-3; 10 bases fit TRBD2. The source of this sequence is an adult who was a healthcare worker with PCR-confirmed SARS-CoV-2 infection or an uninfected control (not recorded which). The sample taken for sequencing was whole blood. This CDR3 reads CASSLEREGADTQYF. DNA of the CDR3: TGCGCCAGCAGCTTGGAGCGGGAGGGGGCAGATACGCAGTATTTT.